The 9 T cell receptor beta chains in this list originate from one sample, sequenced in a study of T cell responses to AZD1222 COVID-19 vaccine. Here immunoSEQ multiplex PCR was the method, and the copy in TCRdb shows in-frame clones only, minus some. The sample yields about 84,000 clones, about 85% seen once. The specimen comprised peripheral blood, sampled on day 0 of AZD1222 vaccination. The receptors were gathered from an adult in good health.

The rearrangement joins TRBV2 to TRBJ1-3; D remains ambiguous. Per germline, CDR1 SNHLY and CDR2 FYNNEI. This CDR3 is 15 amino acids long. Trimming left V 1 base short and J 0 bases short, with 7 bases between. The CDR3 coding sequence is TGTGCCAGCAGTGAAGGTGTCCTCTCTGGAAACACCATATATTTT. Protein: CASSEGVLSGNTIYF. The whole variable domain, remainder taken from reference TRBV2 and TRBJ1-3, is EPEVTQTPSHQVTQMGQEVILRCVPISNHLYFYWYRQILGQKVEFLVSFYNNEISEKSEIFDDQFSVERPDGSNFTLKIRSTKLEDSAMYFCASSEGVLSGNTIYFGEGSWLTVV.

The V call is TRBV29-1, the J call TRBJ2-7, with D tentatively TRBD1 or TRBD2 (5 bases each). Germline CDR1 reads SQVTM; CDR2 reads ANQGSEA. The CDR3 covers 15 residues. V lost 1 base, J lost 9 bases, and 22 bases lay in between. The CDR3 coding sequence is TGCAGCGTTGAAGGTGAGAGGGACGGCCCGCAACCGCAGTACTTC. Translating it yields CSVEGERDGPQPQYF.

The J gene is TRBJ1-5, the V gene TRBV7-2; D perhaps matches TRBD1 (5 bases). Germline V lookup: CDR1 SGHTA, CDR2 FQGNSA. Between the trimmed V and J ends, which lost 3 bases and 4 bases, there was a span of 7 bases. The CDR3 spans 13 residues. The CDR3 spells CASSLGPNQPQHF. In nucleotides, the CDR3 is TGTGCCAGCAGCTTGGGACCAAATCAGCCCCAGCATTTT.

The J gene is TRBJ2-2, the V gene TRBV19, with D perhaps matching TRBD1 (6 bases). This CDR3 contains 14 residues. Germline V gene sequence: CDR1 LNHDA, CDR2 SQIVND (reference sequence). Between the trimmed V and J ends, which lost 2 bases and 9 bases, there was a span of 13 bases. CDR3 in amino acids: CASSIKQGSRELFF. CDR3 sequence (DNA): TGTGCCAGTAGTATAAAACAGGGCAGCAGGGAGCTGTTTTTT. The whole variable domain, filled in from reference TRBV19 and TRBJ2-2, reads DGGITQSPKYLFRKEGQNVTLSCEQNLNHDAMYWYRQDPGQGLRLIYYSQIVNDFQKGDIAEGYSVSREKKESFPLTVTSAQKNPTAFYLCASSIKQGSRELFFGEGSRLTVL.

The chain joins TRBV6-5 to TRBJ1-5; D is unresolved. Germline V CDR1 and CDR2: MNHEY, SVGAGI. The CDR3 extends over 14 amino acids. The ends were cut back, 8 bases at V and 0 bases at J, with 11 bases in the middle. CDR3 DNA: TGTGCCAGCTTTTCCGGGCATAGCAATCAGCCCCAGCATTTT. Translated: CASFSGHSNQPQHF.

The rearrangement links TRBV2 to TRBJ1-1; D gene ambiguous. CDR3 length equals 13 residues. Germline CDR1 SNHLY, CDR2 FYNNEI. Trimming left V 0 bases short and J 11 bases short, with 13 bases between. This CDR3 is CASSEAGPFLAFF. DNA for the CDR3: TGTGCCAGCAGTGAAGCTGGACCATTTCTTGCTTTCTTT.

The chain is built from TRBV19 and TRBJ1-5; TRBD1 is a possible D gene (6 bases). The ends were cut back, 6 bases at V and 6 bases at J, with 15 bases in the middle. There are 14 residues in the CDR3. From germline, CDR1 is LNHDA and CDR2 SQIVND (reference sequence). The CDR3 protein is CASRVPGAVQPQHF. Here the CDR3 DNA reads TGTGCCAGTAGGGTGCCAGGGGCCGTTCAGCCCCAGCATTTT.

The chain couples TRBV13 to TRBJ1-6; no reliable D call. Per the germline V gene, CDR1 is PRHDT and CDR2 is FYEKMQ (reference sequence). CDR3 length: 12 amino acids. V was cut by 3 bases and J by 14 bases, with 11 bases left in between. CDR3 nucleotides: TGTGCCAGCAGCTTCCCTGCCGCATCCCTCCACTTT. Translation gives CASSFPAASLHF.

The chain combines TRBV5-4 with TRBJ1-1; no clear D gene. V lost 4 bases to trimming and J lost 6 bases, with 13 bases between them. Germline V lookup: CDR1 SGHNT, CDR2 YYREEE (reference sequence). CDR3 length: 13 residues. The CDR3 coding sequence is TGTGCCAGCAGCGTTGGGGTGGGGTCTGAAGCTTTCTTT. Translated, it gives CASSVGVGSEAFF.